This T cell receptor beta chain was sequenced during a study of T cell responses to AZD1222 COVID-19 vaccine. Study as a whole: Pooling covered second doses at about 4 or about 12 weeks. Overall study results and limits: Most donors were white British and more were female, and clonal diversity was possibly underestimated. There were repertoire samples only from the period after the peak T cell response. In the spike-specific TCR repertoire, nearly half reportedly target unmutated variant regions.

Assay: immunoSEQ multiplex PCR; the TCRdb copy retains only in-frame clones and omits some. The data hold 120,000 or so clones, with approximately 90% observed a single time. About this clone: No antigen is known for it.

Trimming removed 4 bases at V and 0 bases at J, with 8 bases between. The CDR3 extends over 14 amino acids. The germline V gene has CDR1 MNHEY and CDR2 SVGAGI. The V call is TRBV6-5, the J call TRBJ2-3, with unresolved D. The receptor was derived from an adult in good health. Sequences were derived from peripheral blood, sampled on day 0 of AZD1222 vaccination. CDR3 in DNA: TGTGCCAGCAGTTCGGACGGGAGCACAGATACGCAGTATTTT. It is translated as CASSSDGSTDTQYF.